This T cell receptor beta chain stems from a study of blood T cell repertoires in COVID-19. The CDR3 length is 15 residues. J lost 8 bases, V lost 5 bases, and 9 bases had no gene match. Germline V gene data show CDR1 as SGHAT and CDR2 as FQNNGV. The protocol was immunoSEQ multiplex PCR, while the TCRdb copy is restricted to in-frame clones and leaves out a portion. The sample shows about 120,000 clones, roughly 80% of them seen only once. This clone was detected only once. The receptor's source is a man aged 65-85 years with acute or convalescent COVID-19. V gene TRBV11-2 combines with J gene TRBJ1-4, with 9 bases fitting TRBD1. The sequencing sample was made of peripheral blood. This chain's CDR3 is CASSPGTGRQEKLFF. The CDR3 coding sequence is TGTGCCAGCAGCCCTGGGACAGGGAGGCAAGAAAAACTGTTTTTT.